What follows are 32 T cell receptor beta chains derived from one specimen sequenced in a study of long-term antiretroviral therapy in people with HIV. Researchers ran immunoSEQ v3.0 at survey level. Method: immunoSEQ multiplex PCR; TCRdb's copy keeps in-frame clones and lacks some. The sample holds fewer than 30,000 clones, around 83% seen once. The sequences come from unsorted PBMCs, collected 0.7 years before starting antiretroviral therapy. These receptors all stem from a man under 40 with HIV.

The rearrangement uses TRBV5-4 and TRBJ1-6; 7 bases map to TRBD1. Germline V gives CDR1 SGHNT, CDR2 YYREEE (reference sequence). Losses at the gene ends were 0 bases for V and 8 bases for J; bases not matched to a gene: 8. CDR3 length equals 16 residues. CDR3: CASSLAAGTAYSPLHF. The CDR3 region has the DNA TGTGCCAGCAGCTTGGCAGCGGGGACAGCTTATTCACCCCTCCACTTT.

Only a few counts were recorded for this clone. The gene calls are TRBV15 and TRBJ1-2, with 7 nucleotides matching TRBD1. Unmatched junction bases numbered 12, after V lost 0 bases and J lost 8 bases. CDR1 is LNHNV and CDR2 is YYDKDF in the germline V gene (reference sequence). CDR3 length equals 16 residues. The CDR3 protein is CATSRDRGQGVYGYTF. The CDR3 nucleotides are TGTGCCACCAGCAGAGATAGGGGGCAGGGAGTGTACGGCTACACCTTC.

The rearrangement links TRBV21-1 to TRBJ2-1; the D call in the table, TRBD2, was not verified against the DNA. TRBV21-1 is labeled a pseudogene. There are 15 residues in the CDR3. CDR3 protein: CASIQGSGGDNEQFF. The CDR3 DNA sequence: TGTGCCAGCATCCAAGGTTCGGGAGGCGACAATGAGCAGTTCTTC.

The sample holds one count of this clone. The sample carries other DNA sequences with the same CDR3. This chain uses TRBV11-1 with TRBJ2-1, with D possibly matching TRBD2 (5 bases). The CDR3 is made up of 16 amino acids. CDR1 SGHAT and CDR2 FQDESV come from the germline V gene (reference sequence). The V gene lost 2 bases and the J gene lost 5 bases, with 16 bases spanning the gap. The CDR3 DNA sequence: TGTGCCAGCAGCTTAAGTTGGGCCGGGAACCACAATGAGCAGTTCTTC. Protein: CASSLSWAGNHNEQFF.

The rearrangement joins TRBV6-5 to TRBJ1-1; no clear D. This CDR3 spans 14 amino acids. Per the germline V gene, CDR1 is MNHEY and CDR2 is SVGAGI. Trimming stripped 0 bases from V and 5 bases from J, with 10 bases between. The CDR3 loop reads CASSYSLGGTEAFF. DNA for the CDR3: TGTGCCAGCAGTTACTCCCTTGGCGGGACTGAAGCTTTCTTT.

The chain couples TRBV4-1 to TRBJ2-5, with unresolved D. CDR3 length: 14 residues. The germline V and J ends were trimmed by 0 bases and 0 bases, with 5 bases remaining between them. Germline loops: CDR1 MGHRA, CDR2 YSYEKL. CDR3 DNA sequence: TGCGCCAGCAGCCAAGACGAATACCAAGAGACCCAGTACTTC. Translation: CASSQDEYQETQYF.

This sequence joins TRBV6-5 and TRBJ1-3, with TRBD1 identical over 12 bases. The CDR3 has 15 amino acids. Germline CDR1 and CDR2: MNHEY and SVGAGI. The V gene end was trimmed by 6 bases and the J gene end by 4 bases; junction bases not matched to a gene: 4. CDR3 region: CASRGTGGLGNTIYF. The CDR3 DNA reads TGTGCCAGCAGAGGGACAGGGGGCCTCGGAAACACCATATATTTT.

Here the CDR3 reads CASSFRSGGFFDEQFF. The CDR3 coding sequence is TGTGCCAGCAGCTTTCGTAGCGGAGGGTTTTTCGATGAGCAGTTCTTC. This chain connects TRBV11-2 to TRBJ2-1; maybe TRBD2 (6 bases). The CDR3 has 16 residues. V gave up 3 bases and J gave up 8 bases, with 20 bases separating them. Germline values: CDR1 SGHAT, CDR2 FQNNGV.

The rearrangement joins TRBV4-2 to TRBJ2-3; 7 nucleotides agree with TRBD2. This CDR3 contains 16 residues. V trimming: 8 bases; J trimming: 6 bases; junction bases outside the gene matches: 17. The germline CDR1 and CDR2 sequences are LGHNA and YNFKEQ. The CDR3: CASRMGGGLGGDTQYF. The CDR3, as DNA: TGTGCCAGCCGCATGGGGGGGGGACTGGGCGGGGATACGCAGTATTTT.

The J gene is TRBJ1-2, the V gene TRBV5-1; 7 bases match TRBD1. Germline V gene data show CDR1 as SGHRS and CDR2 as YFSETQ. The CDR3 spans 18 residues. J was trimmed by 0 bases and V by 4 bases; bases with no gene match: 15. As DNA, the CDR3 is TGCGCCAGCAGCCCGGGGACAGATCCCGAAATAGCTAACTATGGCTACACCTTC. Amino acid sequence: CASSPGTDPEIANYGYTF.

The V call is TRBV7-2, the J call TRBJ2-7; D is possibly TRBD1 (6 bases). The CDR3 covers 12 residues. Germline CDR1 SGHTA, CDR2 FQGNSA. Trimming took off 5 bases at V and 6 bases at J, with 11 bases between the two ends. CDR3 coding DNA: TGTGCCAGCAGCCCAACCAGGGGCGAGCAGTACTTC. It codes for CASSPTRGEQYF.

The genes are TRBV19 and TRBJ2-7; no definite D call. Per germline, CDR1 LNHDA and CDR2 SQIVND (reference sequence). The V end lost 0 bases, the J end lost 3 bases, and 12 bases lay between the germline ends. The CDR3 runs to 15 residues. The CDR3 sequence: CASSIDHLRSYEQYF. The CDR3 DNA reads as TGTGCCAGTAGTATAGATCACTTACGTAGCTACGAGCAGTACTTC.

This clone was counted a single time. J is TRBJ1-4 and V is TRBV9; D gene unclear. V was clipped by 4 bases and J by 0 bases, with 10 bases between them. CDR3 length: 15 amino acids. Germline V CDR1 and CDR2: SGDLS, YYNGEE. The CDR3 sequence: CASSLGRPTNEKLFF. CDR3 bases: TGTGCCAGCAGCCTTGGACGGCCAACTAATGAAAAACTGTTTTTT.

J is TRBJ2-7 and V is TRBV2; 9 nucleotides agree with TRBD1. Germline V gene sequence: CDR1 SNHLY, CDR2 FYNNEI. V dropped 9 bases and J dropped 4; count of bases not matched to a gene: 7. This CDR3 spans 13 amino acids. CDR3 amino acids: CASNRDRVYEQYF. The CDR3 DNA follows: TGTGCCAGTAACCGGGACAGGGTGTACGAGCAGTACTTC.

By frequency in the sample, this clone is medium-sized. The V gene is TRBV27, the J gene TRBJ2-2; no firm D call. CDR1 and CDR2 (germline): MNHEY, SMNVEV (reference sequence). The CDR3 is 14 residues long. Deletions cut 3 bases from V and 6 bases from J, with 11 bases between. As DNA, the CDR3 is TGTGCCAGCAGTTTCCTATCCTCGGCCGGGGAGCTGTTTTTT. This translates into CASSFLSSAGELFF.

Here the CDR3 DNA reads TGTGCCAGCAGCCAACCGGACAGGGGCGCCTACGAGCAGTACTTC. Its protein is CASSQPDRGAYEQYF. The V gene is TRBV6-6, the J gene TRBJ2-7, with 9 nucleotides matching TRBD1. CDR3 length: 15 residues. Germline-derived CDR1 and CDR2 are MNHNY and SVGAGI (reference sequence). The V gene end was trimmed by 6 bases and the J gene end by 2 bases; junction bases not matched to a gene: 8.

The chain links TRBV27 to TRBJ2-5; weak D call: TRBD2 (5 bases). Trimming left V 2 bases short and J 0 bases short, with 13 bases between. This CDR3 is built from 16 residues. Germline V gene lookup returns CDR1 MNHEY and CDR2 SMNVEV (reference sequence). CDR3 sequence: CASSLKSGPYQETQYF. CDR3 nucleotide sequence: TGTGCCAGCAGTTTAAAAAGCGGACCGTACCAAGAGACCCAGTACTTC.

The CDR3 region is CASSTPSSDQETQYF. For the CDR3, the DNA is TGTGCCAGTAGTACCCCCTCTAGCGACCAAGAGACCCAGTACTTC. The chain employs TRBV19 and TRBJ2-5; D perhaps matches TRBD2 (6 bases). Trimming cost V 4 bases and J 0 bases, with 12 bases left between them. The CDR3 length is 15 residues. The germline V gene has CDR1 LNHDA and CDR2 SQIVND (reference sequence).

The V and J genes are TRBV10-3 and TRBJ2-5, with 7 bases that match TRBD1. Germline V gene sequence: CDR1 ENHRY, CDR2 SYGVKD. The CDR3 loop spans 14 amino acids. J lost 4 bases, V lost 4 bases, and 6 bases had no gene match. The CDR3 coding sequence is TGTGCCATCAGTGCAGGGGGTGGACGAGAGACCCAGTACTTC. Its translation is CAISAGGGRETQYF.

The genes are TRBV10-3 and TRBJ1-1; D gene unclear. The V gene's germline CDR1 is ENHRY and CDR2 SYGVKD. V gave up 4 bases and J gave up 5 bases, with 11 bases separating them. The CDR3 has 13 amino acids. CDR3 region: CAISGGSGTEAFF. The CDR3 region has the DNA TGTGCCATCAGTGGAGGGAGCGGAACTGAAGCTTTCTTT.

This rearrangement joins TRBV7-8 to TRBJ1-2; D not certain. V lost 5 bases and J lost 2, with 15 bases in between. CDR1 and CDR2 from the germline V gene are SGHVS and FQNEAQ. CDR3 size: 15 residues. This chain's CDR3 is CASSPRVLRNYGYTF. CDR3 DNA sequence: TGTGCCAGCAGCCCTCGGGTACTCCGGAACTATGGCTACACCTTC.

The chain links TRBV27 to TRBJ2-2; D perhaps matches TRBD2 (5 bases). Germline CDR1 MNHEY, CDR2 SMNVEV (reference sequence). Trimming left V 0 bases short and J 8 bases short, with 16 bases between. The CDR3 totals 16 residues. DNA of the CDR3: TGTGCCAGCAGTTTATCTCAGAAGGCGGGTTTGGGGGAGCTGTTTTTT. Its translation: CASSLSQKAGLGELFF.

V gene TRBV5-1 combines with J gene TRBJ2-3; 7 bases match TRBD1. CDR3 length: 19 amino acids. Trimming at V came to 4 bases and at J to 4 bases, leaving 21 bases not matched to a gene. CDR1 is SGHRS, CDR2 YFSETQ, per germline. The CDR3 region is CASSPSPDRVILLADTQYF. In nucleotides, the CDR3 is TGCGCCAGCAGCCCCTCACCAGACAGGGTTATCCTCCTCGCAGATACGCAGTATTTT.

This clone was observed a few times. The rearrangement uses TRBV9 and TRBJ2-1; TRBD2 matches 7 bases. Germline CDR1 and CDR2: SGDLS and YYNGEE. CDR3 length equals 15 residues. J lost 5 bases, V lost 5 bases, and 10 bases had no gene match. The chain's CDR3 is CASSYRAGADNEQFF. CDR3 nucleotides: TGTGCCAGCAGTTATAGGGCGGGAGCCGACAATGAGCAGTTCTTC. Together with reference TRBV9 and TRBJ2-1, the CDR3 gives the full variable domain: DSGVTQTPKHLITATGQRVTLRCSPRSGDLSVYWYQQSLDQGLQFLIQYYNGEERAKGNILERFSAQQFPDLHSELNLSSLELGDSALYFCASSYRAGADNEQFFGPGTRLTVL.

This clone was picked up one time. This chain connects TRBV29-1 to TRBJ2-7, with unresolved D. Germline assignment: CDR1 SQVTM and CDR2 ANQGSEA. The CDR3 has 11 residues. V was clipped by 4 bases and J by 5 bases, with 9 bases between them. The CDR3 DNA is TGCAGCGTTGCGTTTGTCGACGAGCAGTACTTC. Translated, it gives CSVAFVDEQYF.

This chain joins TRBV15 and TRBJ1-2; 7 bases match TRBD1. V gave up 3 bases and J gave up 8 bases; unmatched junction bases: 12. Germline V lookup: CDR1 LNHNV, CDR2 YYDKDF (reference sequence). The CDR3 covers 15 residues. CDR3 sequence (DNA): TGTGCCACCAGCAGGGAACTGACAGGGTTTCGAGGCTACACCTTC. This codes for CATSRELTGFRGYTF. Full variable domain (outside the CDR3, taken from reference TRBV15 and TRBJ1-2): DAMVIQNPRYQVTQFGKPVTLSCSQTLNHNVMYWYQQKSSQAPKLLFHYYDKDFNNEADTPDNFQSRRPNTSFCFLDIRSPGLGDTAMYLCATSRELTGFRGYTFGSGTRLTVV.

This clone was counted once. The V and J genes are TRBV6-5 and TRBJ2-7, with D maybe TRBD1 (5 bases). The germline V and J ends were trimmed by 6 bases and 2 bases, with 14 bases remaining between them. The CDR3 spans 14 residues. Germline-derived CDR1 and CDR2 are MNHEY and SVGAGI. In nucleotides, the CDR3 is TGTGCCAGCAGAATGACAGTTCTTACCTACGAGCAGTACTTC. Translating gives CASRMTVLTYEQYF.

There are a few counts of this clone. The chain combines TRBV4-1 with TRBJ1-4; no clear D gene. The germline V gene encodes CDR1 MGHRA and CDR2 YSYEKL. Deletions cut 4 bases from V and 7 bases from J, with 16 bases between. This CDR3 comprises 15 residues. CDR3 nucleotides: TGCGCCAGCAGCCCCCCCTTAGTAGCGGGTGAAAAACTGTTTTTT. Amino acid sequence: CASSPPLVAGEKLFF.

The rearrangement uses TRBV25-1 and TRBJ2-1, with D possibly TRBD1 on 6 matching bases. Trimming left V 3 bases short and J 0 bases short, with 12 bases between. This CDR3 is 16 amino acids long. Germline V gene sequence: CDR1 MGHDK, CDR2 SYGVNS. This chain's CDR3 is CASSEVAGVSYNEQFF. The CDR3 DNA sequence: TGTGCCAGCAGTGAGGTCGCAGGGGTCTCCTACAATGAGCAGTTCTTC.

The V call is TRBV2, the J call TRBJ1-2; 7 bases map to TRBD1. This CDR3 has 12 residues. Looked up from germline, CDR1 is SNHLY and CDR2 is FYNNEI. J gave up 2 bases and V 10 bases, and 4 bases lay outside the gene matches. CDR3 in amino acids: CATGTENYGYTF. Here the CDR3 DNA reads TGTGCCACCGGGACAGAAAACTATGGCTACACCTTC.

The chain recombines TRBV19 with TRBJ1-5; D gene uncertain. Trimming took 8 bases from V and 0 from J, leaving 11 bases between them. Germline CDR1 is LNHDA and CDR2 is SQIVND (reference sequence). This CDR3 has 14 amino acids. The CDR3 coding sequence is TGTGCCAGTGGTACAGCGTTTAGCAATCAGCCCCAGCATTTT. Its translation is CASGTAFSNQPQHF.

The chain employs TRBV29-1 and TRBJ2-3; 9 bases are a match to TRBD1. This CDR3 spans 15 amino acids. Trimming cost V 5 bases and J 3 bases; bases outside gene matches: 9. Looked up from germline, CDR1 is SQVTM and CDR2 is ANQGSEA. The CDR3 DNA reads TGCAGCGTTCTCATCGGGACAGGGCGGACAGATACGCAGTATTTT. Protein: CSVLIGTGRTDTQYF.